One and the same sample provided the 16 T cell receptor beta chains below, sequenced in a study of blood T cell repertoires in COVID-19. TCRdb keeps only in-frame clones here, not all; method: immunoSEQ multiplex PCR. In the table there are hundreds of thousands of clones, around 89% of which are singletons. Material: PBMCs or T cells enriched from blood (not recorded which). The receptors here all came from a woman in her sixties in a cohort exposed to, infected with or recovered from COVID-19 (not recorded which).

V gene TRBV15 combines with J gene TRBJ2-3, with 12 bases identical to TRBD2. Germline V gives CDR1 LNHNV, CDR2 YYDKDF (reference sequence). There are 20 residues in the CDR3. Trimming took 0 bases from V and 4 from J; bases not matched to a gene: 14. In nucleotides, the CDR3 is TGTGCCACCAGCAGAGATAGGTGGCTAGCGGGAGGGCCCCCCCCAGATACGCAGTATTTT. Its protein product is CATSRDRWLAGGPPPDTQYF.

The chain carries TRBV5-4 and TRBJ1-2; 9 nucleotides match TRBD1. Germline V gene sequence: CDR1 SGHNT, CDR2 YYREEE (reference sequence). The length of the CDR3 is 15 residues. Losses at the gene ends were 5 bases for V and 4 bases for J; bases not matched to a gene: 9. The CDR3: CASSSPQGATYGYTF. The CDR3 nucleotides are TGTGCCAGCAGTTCGCCACAGGGGGCGACCTATGGCTACACCTTC.

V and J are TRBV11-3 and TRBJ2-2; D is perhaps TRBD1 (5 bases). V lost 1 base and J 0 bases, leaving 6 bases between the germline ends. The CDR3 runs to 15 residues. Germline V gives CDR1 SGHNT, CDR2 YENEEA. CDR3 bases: TGTGCCAGCAGCTTAGGGGGCACGAACACCGGGGAGCTGTTTTTT. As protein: CASSLGGTNTGELFF.

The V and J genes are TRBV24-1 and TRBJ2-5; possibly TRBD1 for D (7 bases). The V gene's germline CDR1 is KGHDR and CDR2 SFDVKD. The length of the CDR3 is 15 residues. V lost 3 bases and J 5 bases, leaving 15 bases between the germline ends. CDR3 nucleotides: TGTGCCACCAGTGATCCAGGGGGACGGGGGGAGACCCAGTACTTC. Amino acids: CATSDPGGRGETQYF.

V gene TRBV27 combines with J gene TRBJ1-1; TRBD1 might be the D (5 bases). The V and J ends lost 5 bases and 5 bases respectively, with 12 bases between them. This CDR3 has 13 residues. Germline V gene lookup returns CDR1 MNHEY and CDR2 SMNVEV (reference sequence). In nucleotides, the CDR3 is TGTGCCAGCAGTCTGAGTCAGGGAACTGAAGCTTTCTTT. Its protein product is CASSLSQGTEAFF.

Here the CDR3 DNA reads TGTGCCAGTAAACAGGGTTCTACTAGCACAGATACGCAGTATTTT. This encodes CASKQGSTSTDTQYF. J is TRBJ2-3 and V is TRBV28; D possibly corresponds to TRBD1 (6 bases). Trimming removed 9 bases from V and 0 bases from J, with 16 bases in between. This CDR3 region has 15 residues. Germline V lookup: CDR1 MDHEN, CDR2 SYDVKM.

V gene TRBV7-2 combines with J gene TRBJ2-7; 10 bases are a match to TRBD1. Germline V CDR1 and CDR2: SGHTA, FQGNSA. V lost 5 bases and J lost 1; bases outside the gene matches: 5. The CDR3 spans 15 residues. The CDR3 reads CASSLGQGRSYEQYF. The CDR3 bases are TGTGCCAGCAGCCTGGGACAGGGGCGTTCCTACGAGCAGTACTTC.

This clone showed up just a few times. The CDR3 DNA follows: TGTGCCAGCAGCTTTGGGACAGGGACTGAAGCTTTCTTT. Its protein is CASSFGTGTEAFF. The chain links TRBV5-5 to TRBJ1-1; 9 bases match TRBD1. V was pared by 2 bases and J by 5 bases, with 1 base of the junction left unmatched. CDR1 and CDR2 (germline): SGHKS, YYEKEE (reference sequence). This CDR3 has 13 residues.

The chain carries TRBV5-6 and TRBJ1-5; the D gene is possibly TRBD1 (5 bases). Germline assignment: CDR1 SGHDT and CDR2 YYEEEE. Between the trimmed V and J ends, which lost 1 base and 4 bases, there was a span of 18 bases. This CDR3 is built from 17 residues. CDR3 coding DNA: TGTGCCAGCAGCTTGTCCCACTCCAGGGCGCTTAATCAGCCCCAGCATTTT. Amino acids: CASSLSHSRALNQPQHF.

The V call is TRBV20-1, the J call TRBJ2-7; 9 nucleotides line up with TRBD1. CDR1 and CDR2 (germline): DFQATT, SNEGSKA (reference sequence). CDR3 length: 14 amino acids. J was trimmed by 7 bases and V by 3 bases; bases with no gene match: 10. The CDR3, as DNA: TGCAGTGCTAGTCCAGACAGGGGGGCCCGTGAGCAGTACTTC. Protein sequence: CSASPDRGAREQYF.

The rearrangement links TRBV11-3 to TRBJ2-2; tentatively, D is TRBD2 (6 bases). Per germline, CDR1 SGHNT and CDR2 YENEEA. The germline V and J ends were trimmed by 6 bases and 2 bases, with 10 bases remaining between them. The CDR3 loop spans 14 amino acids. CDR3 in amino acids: CASSLSGNTGELFF. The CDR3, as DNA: TGTGCCAGCAGTCTTAGCGGAAACACCGGGGAGCTGTTTTTT.

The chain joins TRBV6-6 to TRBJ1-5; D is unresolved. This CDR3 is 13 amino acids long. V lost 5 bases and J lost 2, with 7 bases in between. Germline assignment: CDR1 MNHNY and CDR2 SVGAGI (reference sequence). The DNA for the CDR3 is TGTGCCAGCAGTCCATCCGGCAATCAGCCCCAGCATTTT. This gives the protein CASSPSGNQPQHF.

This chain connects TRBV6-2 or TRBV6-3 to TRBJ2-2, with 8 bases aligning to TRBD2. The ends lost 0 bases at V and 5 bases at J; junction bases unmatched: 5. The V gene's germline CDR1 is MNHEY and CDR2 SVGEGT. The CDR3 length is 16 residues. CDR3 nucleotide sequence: TGTGCCAGCAGTTACTCGAGGCTAGCGGGTACCGGGGAGCTGTTTTTT. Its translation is CASSYSRLAGTGELFF.

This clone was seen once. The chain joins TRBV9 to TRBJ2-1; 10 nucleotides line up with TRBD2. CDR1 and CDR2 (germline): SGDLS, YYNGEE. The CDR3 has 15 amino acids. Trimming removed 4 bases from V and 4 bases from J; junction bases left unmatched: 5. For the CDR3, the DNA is TGTGCCAGCAGCCCTAGCGGGAGAGCATACAATGAGCAGTTCTTC. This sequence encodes CASSPSGRAYNEQFF.

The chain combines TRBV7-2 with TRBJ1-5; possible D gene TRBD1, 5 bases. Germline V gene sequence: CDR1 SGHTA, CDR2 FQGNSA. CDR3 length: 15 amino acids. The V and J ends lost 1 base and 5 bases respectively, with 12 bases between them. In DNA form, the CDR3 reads TGTGCCAGCAGCTTAGGCCATGGGGCGCATCAGCCCCAGCATTTT. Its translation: CASSLGHGAHQPQHF.

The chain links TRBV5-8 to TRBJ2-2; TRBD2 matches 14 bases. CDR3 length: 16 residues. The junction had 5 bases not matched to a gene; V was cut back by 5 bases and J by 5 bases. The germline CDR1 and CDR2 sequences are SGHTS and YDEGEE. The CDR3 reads CASSHGTSGRTGELFF. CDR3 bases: TGTGCCAGCAGTCACGGGACTAGCGGGAGAACCGGGGAGCTGTTTTTT. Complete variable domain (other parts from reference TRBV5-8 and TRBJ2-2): EAGVTQSPTHLIKTRGQQATLRCSPISGHTSVYWYQQALGLGLQFLLWYDEGEERNRGNFPPRFSGRQFPNYSSELNVNALELEDSALYLCASSHGTSGRTGELFFGEGSRLTVL.